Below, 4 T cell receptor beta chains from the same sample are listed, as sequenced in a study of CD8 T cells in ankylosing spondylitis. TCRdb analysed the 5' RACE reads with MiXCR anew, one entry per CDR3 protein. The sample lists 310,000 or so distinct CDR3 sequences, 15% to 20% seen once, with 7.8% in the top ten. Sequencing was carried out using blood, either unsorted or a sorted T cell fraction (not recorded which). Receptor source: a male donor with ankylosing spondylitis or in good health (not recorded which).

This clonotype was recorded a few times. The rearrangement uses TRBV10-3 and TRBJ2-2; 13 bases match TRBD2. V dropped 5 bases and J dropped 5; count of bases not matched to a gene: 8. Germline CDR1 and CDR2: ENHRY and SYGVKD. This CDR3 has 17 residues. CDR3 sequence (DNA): TGTGCCATCAGTCCGGGACTAGCGGGACAGAGTACCGGGGAGCTGTTTTTT. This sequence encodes CAISPGLAGQSTGELFF.

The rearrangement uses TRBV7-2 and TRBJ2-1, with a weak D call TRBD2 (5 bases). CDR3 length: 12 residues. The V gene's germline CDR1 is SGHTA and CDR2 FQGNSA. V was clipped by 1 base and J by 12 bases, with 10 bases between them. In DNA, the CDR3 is TGTGCCAGCAGCTTAGGGAGGATCGTGCAGTTCTTC. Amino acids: CASSLGRIVQFF. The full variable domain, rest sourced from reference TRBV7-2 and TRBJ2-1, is GAGVSQSPSNKVTEKGKDVELRCDPISGHTALYWYRQSLGQGLEFLIYFQGNSAPDKSGLPSDRFSAERTGGSVSTLTIQRTQQEDSAVYLCASSLGRIVQFFGPGTRLTVL.

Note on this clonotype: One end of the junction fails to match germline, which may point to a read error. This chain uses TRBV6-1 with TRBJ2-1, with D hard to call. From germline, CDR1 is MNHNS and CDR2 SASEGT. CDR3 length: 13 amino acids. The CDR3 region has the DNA TGTGCCAGCAGCGAAGGAACATACAATGAGCAGTTCTTC. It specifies CASSEGTYNEQFF.

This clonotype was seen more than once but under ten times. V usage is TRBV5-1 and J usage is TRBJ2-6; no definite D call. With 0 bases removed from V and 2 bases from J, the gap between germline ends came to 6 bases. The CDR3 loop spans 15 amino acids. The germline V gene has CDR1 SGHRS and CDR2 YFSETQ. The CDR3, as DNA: TGCGCCAGCAGCTTGGAGGCAGCTGGGGCCAACGTCCTGACTTTC. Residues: CASSLEAAGANVLTF.